Presented here are 9 T cell receptor beta chains from one specimen sequenced in a study of blood T cell repertoires in COVID-19. Data came from immunoSEQ multiplex PCR; TCRdb stores just in-frame clones and leaves some out. The sample includes 150,000 or so clones, about 73% of them seen just once. The source material was peripheral blood. Source of these receptors: a man older than 75 with acute or convalescent COVID-19.

This clone was seen a handful of times. V and J are TRBV30 and TRBJ1-2, with TRBD1 matching over 8 bases. Germline loops: CDR1 GTSNPN, CDR2 SVGIG (reference sequence). Trimming took 4 bases from V and 3 from J; bases not matched to a gene: 13. This CDR3 is built from 16 residues. The CDR3 protein is CAWTPRGTGVYYGYTF. DNA for the CDR3: TGTGCCTGGACCCCAAGAGGGACAGGAGTTTACTATGGCTACACCTTC.

This chain uses TRBV5-4 with TRBJ1-1; D may be TRBD1 (5 bases). Germline V gene data show CDR1 as SGHNT and CDR2 as YYREEE (reference sequence). V was pared by 0 bases and J by 5 bases, with 11 bases between. The CDR3 extends over 14 amino acids. CDR3: CASSLVGVNTEAFF. The CDR3 nucleotides are TGTGCCAGCAGCTTGGTAGGGGTTAATACTGAAGCTTTCTTT.

This clone was detected many times. This sequence joins TRBV6-2 or TRBV6-3 and TRBJ1-5; 8 bases align to TRBD1. V dropped 4 bases and J dropped 7; count of bases not matched to a gene: 3. The CDR3 has 13 amino acids. Looked up from germline, CDR1 is MNHEY and CDR2 is SVGEGT. CDR3 in DNA: TGTGCCAGCAGTTCGGACAGGGTCCAGCCCCAGCATTTT. It specifies CASSSDRVQPQHF.

The rearrangement uses TRBV7-8 and TRBJ2-5; 12 bases match TRBD2. CDR3 length: 16 residues. CDR1 is SGHVS, CDR2 FQNEAQ, per germline. Trimming took 3 bases from V and 2 from J; bases not matched to a gene: 4. The CDR3 reads CASSFTSGGFQETQYF. As DNA, the CDR3 is TGTGCCAGCAGCTTCACTAGCGGGGGGTTTCAAGAGACCCAGTACTTC.

The J gene is TRBJ2-1, the V gene TRBV19; D is perhaps TRBD1 (6 bases). Trimming cost V 11 bases and J 5 bases, with 13 bases left between them. The CDR3 length is 12 residues. Germline V CDR1 and CDR2: LNHDA, SQIVND (reference sequence). The CDR3 DNA reads TGTGCCTCCGGGGACAAAAACAATGAGCAGTTCTTC. Residues: CASGDKNNEQFF.

The chain links TRBV5-1 to TRBJ2-2; 10 bases align to TRBD1. Germline assignment: CDR1 SGHRS and CDR2 YFSETQ. This CDR3 contains 19 residues. J lost 5 bases, V lost 3 bases, and 16 bases had no gene match. The CDR3 DNA follows: TGCGCCAGCAGCTCGGGTTTGAGACAGGGGGCGTCTGTGACCGGGGAGCTGTTTTTT. Translating gives CASSSGLRQGASVTGELFF.

The V and J genes are TRBV5-8 and TRBJ2-7; the match to TRBD2 covers 9 bases. CDR1 SGHTS and CDR2 YDEGEE come from the germline V gene. The length of the CDR3 is 14 residues. V shed 7 bases, J shed 2 bases, and the junction held 7 bases outside the gene matches. The CDR3 region has the DNA TGTGCCAGCGTCGGGACTAGCAGTCCCTACGAGCAGTACTTC. This translates into CASVGTSSPYEQYF.

The chain combines TRBV4-1 with TRBJ1-4; maybe TRBD1 (6 bases). The CDR3 covers 17 residues. V lost 0 bases and J lost 2, with 13 bases in between. CDR1 is MGHRA, CDR2 YSYEKL, per germline. In DNA, the CDR3 is TGCGCCAGCAGCCAAGAAGCGTGGGGGGGCACTAATGAAAAACTGTTTTTT. Translating it yields CASSQEAWGGTNEKLFF.

This chain connects TRBV2 to TRBJ1-2, with 10 bases lining up with TRBD1. Germline CDR1 SNHLY, CDR2 FYNNEI. CDR3 size: 10 residues. With V trimmed by 8 bases and J by 11 bases, 2 bases remained unmatched. The CDR3 DNA reads as TGTGCCAGCTGGGACAGGGGTTACACCTTC. Translated, it gives CASWDRGYTF.